This T cell receptor (beta chain) was identified during a study of T cell repertoires in cytomegalovirus infection. Study summary: In public TCR beta signatures, there were indications of both CMV infection and matching HLA type. Findings of the study overall: HLA-C-restricted CMV clonotypes gave the most frequent clonotype in two of eight donors. The cumulative frequency of public TCR beta families distinguished individuals who carried CMV together with the relevant HLA.

The CDR3 spans 16 residues. Trimming removed 4 bases from V and 3 bases from J, with 18 bases in between. From germline, CDR1 is ENHRY and CDR2 SYGVKD. Note on this clonotype: The target antigen is unknown.

TCRdb analysed the reads with MiXCR anew, one entry per CDR3 protein. The table records 200,000 to 300,000 distinct CDR3 sequences, around 13% of them present only once. The chain links TRBV10-3 to TRBJ2-5, with unresolved D. The sequencing input was PBMCs. The receptor's source is a human donor in good health (CMV status not recorded). Some clones in this sample may be carry-over from other donors' samples. The CDR3 nucleotides read TGTGCCATCAGTGGGGCCTATTCCGTAGAGAAAGAGACCCAGTACTTC. Encoded protein: CAISGAYSVEKETQYF.